Listed below are T cell receptor beta chains from one sample, sequenced in a study of blood T cell repertoires in COVID-19. Libraries were prepared by immunoSEQ multiplex PCR; TCRdb keeps only in-frame clonotypes and omits some of them. Of about 64,000 clones in the sample, approximately 86% are singletons; the top ten hold less than 1.5%. The sequenced sample was peripheral blood. These receptors were collected from a man aged 40-49 years with acute or convalescent COVID-19. CDR3s include the opening cysteine and the closing phenylalanine or tryptophan. A D gene is named only where the DNA matches it firmly. For some rows the clone size is stated as once, few or many, or as a class when expanded; others skip it.

size	J	D	V	DNA	CDR3
.	TRBJ1-1	TRBD1	TRBV5-4	TGTGCCAGCAGGGACAGGGAGTTGGGAGTGAGGACTGAAGCTTTCTTT	CASRDRELGVRTEAFF
.	TRBJ2-3	.	TRBV7-2	TGTGCCAGCAGCACCCGGGACTCAAGCACAGATACGCAGTATTTT	CASSTRDSSTDTQYF
few	TRBJ2-5	TRBD2	TRBV27	TGTGCCTCTCGGAGTCGACCGGGGGAGGGAGAGACCCAGTACTTC	CASRSRPGEGETQYF
.	TRBJ1-6	.	TRBV9	TGTGCCAGCAGCGCGTACAAGGAGAATTCACCCCTCCACTTT	CASSAYKENSPLHF
.	TRBJ2-1	TRBD2	TRBV3-1/TRBV3-2	TGTGCCAGCAGCCAAGCGTTAGCGGGGGGGATCTACAATGAGCAGTTCTTC	CASSQALAGGIYNEQFF
.	TRBJ1-2	TRBD1	TRBV6-5	TGTGCCAGCTGGTACGGACAGGGGAGGTATGGCTACACCTTC	CASWYGQGRYGYTF
.	TRBJ1-5	TRBD1	TRBV12-5	TGTGCTAGTGGCAAGGACAGGGGAGGGTGCAATCAGCCCCAGCATTTT	CASGKDRGGCNQPQHF
once	TRBJ1-3	.	TRBV9	TGTGCCAGCAGCAGGGAGGCCGGGCCCCGCTCTGGAAACACCATATATTTT	CASSREAGPRSGNTIYF
.	TRBJ1-2	TRBD1	TRBV29-1	TGCAGCGTTGAGGGACAGGGGGTTGGCTACACCTTC	CSVEGQGVGYTF
.	TRBJ2-5	.	TRBV7-3	TGTGCCAGCAGCTTAAAACAGCAAGAGACCCAGTACTTC	CASSLKQQETQYF
.	TRBJ1-3	.	TRBV2	TGTGCCAGCAGTGAAGGGACTGGCTACCCCTCCGGAAACACCATATATTTT	CASSEGTGYPSGNTIYF
once	TRBJ1-2	.	TRBV23-1	TGCGCCAAACCCCTTGGACAAAGGAGTAGCTATGGCTACACCTTC	CAKPLGQRSSYGYTF
once	TRBJ1-4	.	TRBV3-1/TRBV3-2	TGTGCCAGCAGCCCGACAACGCCGAGTGAAAAACTGTTTTTT	CASSPTTPSEKLFF
.	TRBJ2-1	.	TRBV6-4	TGTGCCAGCAGGCCCGAGAGATCCTACAATGAGCAGTTCTTC	CASRPERSYNEQFF
few	TRBJ1-1	.	TRBV28	TGTGCCAGCAGTACCTCCCGGGGGAACACTGAAGCTTTCTTT	CASSTSRGNTEAFF
.	TRBJ1-2	TRBD1	TRBV30	TGTGCCGGAACAGGGGGCGCGGGGGGCTACACCTTC	CAGTGGAGGYTF
.	TRBJ2-3	.	TRBV3-1/TRBV3-2	TGTGCCAGCAGCCATGGACAGACTAACACAGATACGCAGTATTTT	CASSHGQTNTDTQYF
.	TRBJ2-7	.	TRBV3-1/TRBV3-2	TGTGCCAGCAGCCGAGGGACAACTGTTGGTATTACGGTGCAGTACTTC	CASSRGTTVGITVQYF
few	TRBJ2-7	.	TRBV12-3/TRBV12-4	TGTGCCAGCAGCCCGTTAGTGACTCAAGAGCAGTACTTC	CASSPLVTQEQYF
.	TRBJ1-2	.	TRBV25-1	TGTGCCAGCAAGGGGCAGAGCTATGGCTACACCTTC	CASKGQSYGYTF
.	TRBJ1-3	.	TRBV30	TGTGCCTGGAGTTTTCGCTCTGGAAACACCATATATTTT	CAWSFRSGNTIYF
.	TRBJ2-7	.	TRBV5-6	TGTGCCAGCAGCTTGCGGTCATACGAGCAGTACTTC	CASSLRSYEQYF
.	TRBJ1-6	TRBD1	TRBV4-1	TGCGCCAGCAGCCCGATCCTCCGGGACAGGATACTCCACTTT	CASSPILRDRILHF
.	TRBJ1-2	TRBD1	TRBV18	TGTGCCAGCTCCAGGGACAGCCTTGGCTACACCTTC	CASSRDSLGYTF